One sample yielded the 5 T cell receptor beta chains listed below, sequenced in a study of neoadjuvant anti-PD-1 for oral cavity cancer. Sequenced by immunoSEQ multiplex PCR; TCRdb stores in-frame clones only, minus some. This sample has over 65,000 clones, with 80% to 90% found just once. The time point is: after neoadjuvant nivolumab, at surgical resection. The specimen comprised PBMCs, sampled after nivolumab (anti-PD-1) treatment. These receptors were collected from a person between 35 and 79 years old with oral cavity squamous cell carcinoma.

The chain carries TRBV19 and TRBJ1-5; 7 nucleotides line up with TRBD1. The CDR3 loop spans 16 amino acids. The germline gives CDR1 LNHDA, CDR2 SQIVND (reference sequence). Trimming cost V 1 base and J 2 bases; bases outside gene matches: 5. CDR3 protein: CASSIGRQGGNQPQHF. CDR3 coding DNA: TGTGCCAGTAGTATAGGTCGGCAGGGGGGCAATCAGCCCCAGCATTTT.

The rearrangement joins TRBV6-6 to TRBJ1-6, with 7 bases that match TRBD1. Germline V lookup: CDR1 MNHNY, CDR2 SVGAGI (reference sequence). The CDR3 is 14 residues long. V shed 1 base and J 10 bases; nucleotides not matched to a gene: 4. CDR3 DNA: TGTGCCAGCAGTTACTTAGGGGGCAGGTCACCCCTCCACTTT. This gives the protein CASSYLGGRSPLHF.

The rearrangement joins TRBV25-1 to TRBJ1-5, with a weak D call TRBD1 (6 bases). With 1 base removed from V and 6 bases from J, the gap between germline ends came to 13 bases. The CDR3 runs 15 residues. Germline loops: CDR1 MGHDK, CDR2 SYGVNS. The CDR3 DNA sequence: TGTGCCAGCAGTGAATCGGGAGGGGGTCCTCAGCCCCAGCATTTT. Translating it yields CASSESGGGPQPQHF.

V gene TRBV4-1 combines with J gene TRBJ2-3; perhaps TRBD2 as D (5 bases). V lost 0 bases, J lost 6 bases, and 19 bases lay in between. CDR3 length: 17 amino acids. Germline V CDR1 and CDR2: MGHRA, YSYEKL. CDR3 sequence (DNA): TGCGCCAGCAGCCAAGATATAACTAACGGGATAGCGGATACGCAGTATTTT. Amino acids: CASSQDITNGIADTQYF.

This clone turned up a few times. V gene TRBV12-5 combines with J gene TRBJ1-6; D perhaps matches TRBD1 (5 bases). The CDR3 consists of 14 residues. V gave up 2 bases and J gave up 9 bases, with 11 bases separating them. Per germline, CDR1 LGHNT and CDR2 FRNRAP. The CDR3 spells CASGLFVGVSPLHF. The CDR3 DNA reads TGTGCTAGTGGTTTGTTTGTAGGGGTTTCACCCCTCCACTTT.